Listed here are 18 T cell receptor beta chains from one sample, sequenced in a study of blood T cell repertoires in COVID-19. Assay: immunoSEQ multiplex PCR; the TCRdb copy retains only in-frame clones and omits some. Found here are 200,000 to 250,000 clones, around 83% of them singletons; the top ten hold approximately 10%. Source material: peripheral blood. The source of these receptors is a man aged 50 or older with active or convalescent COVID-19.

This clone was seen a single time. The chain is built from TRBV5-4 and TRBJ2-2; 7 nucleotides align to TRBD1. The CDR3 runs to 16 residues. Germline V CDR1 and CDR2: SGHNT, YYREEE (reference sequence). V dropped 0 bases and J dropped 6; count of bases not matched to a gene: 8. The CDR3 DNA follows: TGTGCCAGCAGCTTGGGGGGGAGACAGGGCCCCGGGGAGCTGTTTTTT. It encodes CASSLGGRQGPGELFF.

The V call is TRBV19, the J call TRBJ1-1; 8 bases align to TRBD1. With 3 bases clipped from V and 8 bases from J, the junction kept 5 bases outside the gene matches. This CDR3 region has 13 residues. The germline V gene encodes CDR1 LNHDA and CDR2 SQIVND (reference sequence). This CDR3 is CASSISRDREAFF. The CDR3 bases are TGTGCCAGTAGTATTTCTCGGGACAGGGAAGCTTTCTTT.

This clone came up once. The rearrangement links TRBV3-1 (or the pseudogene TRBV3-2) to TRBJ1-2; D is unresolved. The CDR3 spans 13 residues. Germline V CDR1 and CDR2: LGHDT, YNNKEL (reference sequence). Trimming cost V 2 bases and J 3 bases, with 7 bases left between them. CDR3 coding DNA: TGTGCCAGCAGCCAAATCTCTCACTATGGCTACACCTTC. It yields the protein CASSQISHYGYTF.

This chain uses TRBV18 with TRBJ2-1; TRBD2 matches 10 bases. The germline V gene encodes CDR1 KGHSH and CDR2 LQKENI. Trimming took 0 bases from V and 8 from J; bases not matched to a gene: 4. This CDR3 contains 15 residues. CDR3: CASSPPSGGFHEQFF. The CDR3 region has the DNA TGTGCCAGCTCACCACCTAGCGGGGGGTTCCATGAGCAGTTCTTC.

CDR3 in amino acids: CSASASTGSDYNEQFF. CDR3 DNA: TGCAGTGCTAGTGCATCCACAGGTTCGGACTACAATGAGCAGTTCTTC. The chain joins TRBV20-1 to TRBJ2-1; TRBD1 is a possible D gene (5 bases). Germline assignment: CDR1 DFQATT and CDR2 SNEGSKA (reference sequence). Deletions cut 3 bases from V and 3 bases from J, with 18 bases between. The CDR3 totals 16 residues.

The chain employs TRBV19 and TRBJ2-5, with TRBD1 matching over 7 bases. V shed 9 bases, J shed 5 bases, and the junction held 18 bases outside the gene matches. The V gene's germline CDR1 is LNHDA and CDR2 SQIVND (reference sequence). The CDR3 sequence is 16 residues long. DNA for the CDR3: TGTGCCAGCTCCCAGACTACCACAGGGGCTTCGGAGACCCAGTACTTC. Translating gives CASSQTTTGASETQYF.

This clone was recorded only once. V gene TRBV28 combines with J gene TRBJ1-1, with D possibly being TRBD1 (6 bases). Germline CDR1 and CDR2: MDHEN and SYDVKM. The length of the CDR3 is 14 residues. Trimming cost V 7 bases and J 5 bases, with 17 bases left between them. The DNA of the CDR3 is TGTGCCAGCATTCCCCCCGGGGGGCGTACTGAAGCTTTCTTT. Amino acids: CASIPPGGRTEAFF.

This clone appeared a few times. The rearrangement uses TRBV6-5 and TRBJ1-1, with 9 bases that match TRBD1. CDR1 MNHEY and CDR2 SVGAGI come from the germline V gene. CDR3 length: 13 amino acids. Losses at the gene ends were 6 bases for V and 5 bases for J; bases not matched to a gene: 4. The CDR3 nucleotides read TGTGCCAGCAGCACAGGGGGCCGAACTGAAGCTTTCTTT. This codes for CASSTGGRTEAFF.

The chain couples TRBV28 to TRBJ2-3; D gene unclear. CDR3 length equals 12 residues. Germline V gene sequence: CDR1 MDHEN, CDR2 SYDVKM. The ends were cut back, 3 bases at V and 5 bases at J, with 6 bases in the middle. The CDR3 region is CASSLPGDTQYF. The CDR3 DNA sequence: TGTGCCAGCAGTTTGCCCGGAGATACGCAGTATTTT.

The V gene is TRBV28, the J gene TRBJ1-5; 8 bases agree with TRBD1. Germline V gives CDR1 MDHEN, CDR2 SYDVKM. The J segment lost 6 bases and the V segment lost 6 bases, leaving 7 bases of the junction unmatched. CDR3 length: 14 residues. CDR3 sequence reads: CASRRTGRTQPQHF. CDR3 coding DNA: TGTGCCAGCAGACGGACAGGGCGGACTCAGCCCCAGCATTTT.

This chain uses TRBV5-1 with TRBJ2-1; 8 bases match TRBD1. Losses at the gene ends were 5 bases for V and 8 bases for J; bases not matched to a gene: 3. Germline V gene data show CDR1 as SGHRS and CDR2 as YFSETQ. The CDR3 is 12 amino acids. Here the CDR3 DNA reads TGCGCCAGCAGAACGACAGGGGATGAGCAGTTCTTC. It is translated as CASRTTGDEQFF.

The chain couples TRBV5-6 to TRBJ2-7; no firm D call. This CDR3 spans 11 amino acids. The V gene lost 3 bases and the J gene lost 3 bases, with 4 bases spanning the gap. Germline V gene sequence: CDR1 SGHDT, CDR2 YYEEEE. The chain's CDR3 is CASSSNYEQYF. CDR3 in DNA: TGTGCCAGCAGCTCCAACTACGAGCAGTACTTC.

CDR3 in amino acids: CASLLGTGYTEAFF. As DNA, the CDR3 is TGTGCCAGCTTATTAGGGACAGGGTACACTGAAGCTTTCTTT. The rearrangement uses TRBV7-2 and TRBJ1-1; 9 bases agree with TRBD1. The ends lost 8 bases at V and 3 bases at J; junction bases unmatched: 7. The CDR3 has 14 residues. Germline V gene data show CDR1 as SGHTA and CDR2 as FQGNSA.

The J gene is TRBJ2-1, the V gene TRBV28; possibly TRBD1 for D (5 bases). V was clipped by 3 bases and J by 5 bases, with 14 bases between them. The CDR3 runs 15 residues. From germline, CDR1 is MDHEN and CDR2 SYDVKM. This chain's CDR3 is CASSFMGPPNNEQFF. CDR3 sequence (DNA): TGTGCCAGCAGTTTTATGGGGCCCCCCAACAATGAGCAGTTCTTC. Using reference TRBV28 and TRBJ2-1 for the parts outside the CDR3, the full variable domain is DVKVTQSSRYLVKRTGEKVFLECVQDMDHENMFWYRQDPGLGLRLIYFSYDVKMKEKGDIPEGYSVSREKKERFSLILESASTNQTSMYLCASSFMGPPNNEQFFGPGTRLTVL.

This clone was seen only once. The CDR3 nucleotides are TGTGCCAGCAGCCGGACAGGGGGACTCCAAGAGACCCAGTACTTC. Amino acid sequence: CASSRTGGLQETQYF. The J gene is TRBJ2-5, the V gene TRBV5-6, with TRBD1 identical over 10 bases. Per germline, CDR1 SGHDT and CDR2 YYEEEE. J lost 1 base, V lost 4 bases, and 4 bases had no gene match. The CDR3 is made up of 15 amino acids.

The CDR3 reads CASSPPGQGGYEKLFF. The DNA for the CDR3 is TGCGCCAGCAGCCCACCGGGACAGGGGGGATATGAAAAACTGTTTTTT. The chain recombines TRBV4-1 with TRBJ1-4; 11 bases agree with TRBD1. The V gene's germline CDR1 is MGHRA and CDR2 YSYEKL. V was pared by 4 bases and J by 6 bases, with 7 bases of the junction left unmatched. The CDR3 is 16 residues long.

The CDR3 spells CASSSLGGVGNQPQHF. Written as DNA, the CDR3 is TGTGCCAGCAGTTCTCTGGGGGGGGTAGGAAATCAGCCCCAGCATTTT. The chain employs TRBV28 and TRBJ1-5, with D perhaps matching TRBD1 (5 bases). The V gene's germline CDR1 is MDHEN and CDR2 SYDVKM. This CDR3 comprises 16 residues. The germline V and J ends were trimmed by 4 bases and 4 bases, with 17 bases remaining between them.

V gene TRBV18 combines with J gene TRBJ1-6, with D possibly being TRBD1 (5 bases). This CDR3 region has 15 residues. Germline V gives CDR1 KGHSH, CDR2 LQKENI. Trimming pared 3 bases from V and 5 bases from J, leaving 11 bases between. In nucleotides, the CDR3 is TGTGCCAGCTCACCCAGGGTAGGAGATAATTCACCCCTCCACTTT. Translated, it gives CASSPRVGDNSPLHF.